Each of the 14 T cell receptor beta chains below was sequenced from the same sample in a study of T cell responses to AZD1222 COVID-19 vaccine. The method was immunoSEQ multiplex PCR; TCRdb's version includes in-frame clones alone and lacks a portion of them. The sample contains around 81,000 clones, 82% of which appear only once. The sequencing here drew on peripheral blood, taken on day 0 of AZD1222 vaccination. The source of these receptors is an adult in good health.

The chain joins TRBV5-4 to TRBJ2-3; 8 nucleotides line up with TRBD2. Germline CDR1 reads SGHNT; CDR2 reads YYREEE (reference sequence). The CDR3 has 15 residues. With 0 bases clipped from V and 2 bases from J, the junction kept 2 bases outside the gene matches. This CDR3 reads CASSLALAVTDTQYF. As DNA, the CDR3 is TGTGCCAGCAGCTTGGCACTAGCGGTCACAGATACGCAGTATTTT.

For the CDR3, the DNA is TGCGCCAGCAGCTTTCCAGGGACAGGGTCCGGGGAGCTGTTTTTT. Its translation: CASSFPGTGSGELFF. The rearrangement links TRBV5-1 to TRBJ2-2; 9 bases line up with TRBD1. Germline values: CDR1 SGHRS, CDR2 YFSETQ. J gave up 6 bases and V 2 bases, and 5 bases lay outside the gene matches. This CDR3 has 15 residues.

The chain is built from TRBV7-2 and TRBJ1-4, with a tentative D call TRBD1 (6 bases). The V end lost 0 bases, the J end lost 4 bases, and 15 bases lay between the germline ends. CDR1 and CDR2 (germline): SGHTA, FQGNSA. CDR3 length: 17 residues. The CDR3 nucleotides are TGTGCCAGCAGCTTAGCTAAAACAGGGTTTAGTAATGAAAAACTGTTTTTT. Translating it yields CASSLAKTGFSNEKLFF.

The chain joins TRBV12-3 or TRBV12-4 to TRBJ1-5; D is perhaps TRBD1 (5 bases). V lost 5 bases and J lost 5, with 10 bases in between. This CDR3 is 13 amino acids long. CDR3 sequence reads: CASSIQEDQPQHF. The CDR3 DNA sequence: TGTGCCAGCAGTATACAGGAGGATCAGCCCCAGCATTTT.

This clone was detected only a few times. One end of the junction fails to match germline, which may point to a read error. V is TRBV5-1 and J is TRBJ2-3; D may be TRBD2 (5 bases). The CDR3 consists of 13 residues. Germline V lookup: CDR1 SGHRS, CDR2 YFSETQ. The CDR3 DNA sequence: TGCGCCAGCAGCATCGGAATCGGGAATCCTGACTCTTTT. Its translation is CASSIGIGNPDSF.

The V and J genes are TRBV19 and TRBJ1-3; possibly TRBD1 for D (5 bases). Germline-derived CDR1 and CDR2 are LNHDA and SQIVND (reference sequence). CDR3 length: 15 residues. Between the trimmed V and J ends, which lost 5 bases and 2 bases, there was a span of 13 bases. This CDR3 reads CASSSSGRAGNTIYF. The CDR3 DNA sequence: TGTGCCAGTAGTTCTTCAGGGCGCGCTGGAAACACCATATATTTT.

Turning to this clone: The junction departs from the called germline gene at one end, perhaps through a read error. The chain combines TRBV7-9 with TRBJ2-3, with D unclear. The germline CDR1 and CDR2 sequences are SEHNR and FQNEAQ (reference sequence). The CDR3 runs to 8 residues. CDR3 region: CASSPPVF. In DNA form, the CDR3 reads TGTGCCAGCAGCCCCCCCGTTTTT.

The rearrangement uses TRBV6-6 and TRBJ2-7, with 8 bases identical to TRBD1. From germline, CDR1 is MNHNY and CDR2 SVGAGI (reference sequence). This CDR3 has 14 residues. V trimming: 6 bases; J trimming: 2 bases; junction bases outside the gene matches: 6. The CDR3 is CASRGDRFTYEQYF. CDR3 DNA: TGTGCCAGCAGAGGGGACAGGTTCACCTACGAGCAGTACTTC.

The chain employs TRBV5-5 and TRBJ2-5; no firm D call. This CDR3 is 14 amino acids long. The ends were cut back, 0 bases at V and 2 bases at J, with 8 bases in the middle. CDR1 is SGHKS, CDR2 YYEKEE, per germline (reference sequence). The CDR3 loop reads CASSLAGRQETQYF. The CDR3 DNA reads TGTGCCAGCAGCTTGGCGGGCAGACAAGAGACCCAGTACTTC.

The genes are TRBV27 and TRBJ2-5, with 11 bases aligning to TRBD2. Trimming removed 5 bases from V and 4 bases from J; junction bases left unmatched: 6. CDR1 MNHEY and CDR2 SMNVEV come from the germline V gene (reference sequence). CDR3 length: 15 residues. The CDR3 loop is CASSNSGGALETQYF. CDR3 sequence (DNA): TGTGCCAGCAGTAATAGCGGGGGGGCCCTAGAGACCCAGTACTTC.

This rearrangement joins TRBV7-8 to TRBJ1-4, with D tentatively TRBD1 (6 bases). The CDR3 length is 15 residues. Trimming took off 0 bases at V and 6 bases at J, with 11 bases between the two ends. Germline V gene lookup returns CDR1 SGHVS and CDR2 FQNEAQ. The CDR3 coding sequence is TGTGCCAGCAGCTTAGCGGGGGGGCGTGATGAAAAACTGTTTTTT. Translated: CASSLAGGRDEKLFF.

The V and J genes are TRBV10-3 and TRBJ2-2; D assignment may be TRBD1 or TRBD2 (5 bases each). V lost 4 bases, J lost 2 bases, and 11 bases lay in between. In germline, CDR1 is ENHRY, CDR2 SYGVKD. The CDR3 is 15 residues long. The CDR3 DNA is TGTGCCATCAGTGCCCACCGGGACAACACCGGGGAGCTGTTTTTT. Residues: CAISAHRDNTGELFF.

The CDR3 DNA follows: TGTGCCAGCAGTCGTACAGGGGGCGTGTATGGCTACACCTTC. Amino acids: CASSRTGGVYGYTF. The chain recombines TRBV28 with TRBJ1-2; 9 bases fit TRBD1. Germline trimming cut 5 bases from V and 5 bases from J; bases unmatched to any gene: 6. This CDR3 comprises 14 residues. CDR1 and CDR2 (germline): MDHEN, SYDVKM.

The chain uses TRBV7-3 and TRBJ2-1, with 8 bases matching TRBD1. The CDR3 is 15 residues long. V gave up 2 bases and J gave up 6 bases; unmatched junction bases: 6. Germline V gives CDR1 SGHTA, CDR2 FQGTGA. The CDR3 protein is CASSLLGQGGNEQFF. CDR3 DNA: TGTGCCAGCAGCTTACTTGGACAGGGAGGCAATGAGCAGTTCTTC.